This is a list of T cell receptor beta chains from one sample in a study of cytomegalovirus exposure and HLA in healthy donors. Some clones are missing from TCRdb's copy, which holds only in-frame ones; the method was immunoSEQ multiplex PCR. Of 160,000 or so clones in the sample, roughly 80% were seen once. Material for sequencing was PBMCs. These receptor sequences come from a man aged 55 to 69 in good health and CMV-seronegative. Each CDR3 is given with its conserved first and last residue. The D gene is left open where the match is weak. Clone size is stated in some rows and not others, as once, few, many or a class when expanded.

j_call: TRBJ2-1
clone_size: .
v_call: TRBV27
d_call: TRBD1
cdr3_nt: TGTGCCAGCAGTTTATCCCGGACAGGGAATGAGCAGTTCTTC
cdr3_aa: CASSLSRTGNEQFF

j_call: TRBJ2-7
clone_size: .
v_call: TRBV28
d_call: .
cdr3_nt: TGTGCCAGCAGTTTATCGGACAGATACTCCTACGAGCAGTACTTC
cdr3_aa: CASSLSDRYSYEQYF

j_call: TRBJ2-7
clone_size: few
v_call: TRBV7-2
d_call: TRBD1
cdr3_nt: TGTGCCAGCAGCGTCCGGGACAGCCGATCCTACGAGCAGTACTTC
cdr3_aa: CASSVRDSRSYEQYF

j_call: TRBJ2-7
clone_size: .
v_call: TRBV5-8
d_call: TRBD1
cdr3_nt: TGTGCCAGCAAGACAGGGGCTACCTACGAGCAGTACTTC
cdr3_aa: CASKTGATYEQYF

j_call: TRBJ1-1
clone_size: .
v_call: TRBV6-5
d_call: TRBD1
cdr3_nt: TGTGCCAGCAGTTACCCGGGACAGAGGGAAGCTTTCTTT
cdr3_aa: CASSYPGQREAFF

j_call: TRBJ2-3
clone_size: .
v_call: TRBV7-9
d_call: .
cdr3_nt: TGTGCCAGCAGCTTCATAGGGGAACCTGACACAGATACGCAGTATTTT
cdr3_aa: CASSFIGEPDTDTQYF

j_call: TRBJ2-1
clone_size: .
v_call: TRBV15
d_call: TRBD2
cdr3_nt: TGTGCCACCAGCAGAGAACCAGGACTAGCGGGCAATGAGCAGTTCTTC
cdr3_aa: CATSREPGLAGNEQFF

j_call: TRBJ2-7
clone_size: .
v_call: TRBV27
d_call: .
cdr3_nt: TGTGCCAGCAGTTTGCGAGGGTCCTACGAGCAGTACTTC
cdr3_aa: CASSLRGSYEQYF

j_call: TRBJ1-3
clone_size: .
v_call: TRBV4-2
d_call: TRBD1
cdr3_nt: TGTGCCAGCAGCCAAGAGGGCTCCCTAGCCAGTAGACAGGGCCGGGACACCATATATTTT
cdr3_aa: CASSQEGSLASRQGRDTIYF

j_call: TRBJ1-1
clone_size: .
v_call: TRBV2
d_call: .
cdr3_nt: TGTGCCAGCAGTCCCGGGCCCGGGGGCACTGAAGCTTTCTTT
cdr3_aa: CASSPGPGGTEAFF

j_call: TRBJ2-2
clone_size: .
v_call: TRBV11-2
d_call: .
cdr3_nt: TGTGCCAGCAGCACGTTCACAGGGCAACCCGGGGAGCTGTTTTTT
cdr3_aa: CASSTFTGQPGELFF

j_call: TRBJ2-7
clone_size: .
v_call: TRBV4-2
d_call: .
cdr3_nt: TGTGCCAGCAGCCAAGAGAAGGGGATTTGGCCGCCTTACGAGCAGTACTTC
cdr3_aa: CASSQEKGIWPPYEQYF

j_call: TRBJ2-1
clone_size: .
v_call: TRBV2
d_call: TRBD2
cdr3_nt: TGTGCCAGCAATCGCGGGAGGGCCGCTGAGCAGTTCTTC
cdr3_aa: CASNRGRAAEQFF

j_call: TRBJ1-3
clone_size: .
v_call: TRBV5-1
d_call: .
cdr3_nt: TGCGCCAGCAGTGAAGGGGTTACTGGAAACACCATATATTTT
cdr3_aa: CASSEGVTGNTIYF

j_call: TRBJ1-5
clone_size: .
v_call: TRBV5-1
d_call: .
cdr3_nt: TGCGCCAGCAGCTTGGGGCCCAGGTTAAACAGCAATCAGCCCCAGCATTTT
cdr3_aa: CASSLGPRLNSNQPQHF

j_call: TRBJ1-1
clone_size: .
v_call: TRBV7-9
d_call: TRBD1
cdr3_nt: TGTGCCAGCAGCGAGACAGGGGGCGGGGGTAACACTGAAGCTTTCTTT
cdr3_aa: CASSETGGGGNTEAFF

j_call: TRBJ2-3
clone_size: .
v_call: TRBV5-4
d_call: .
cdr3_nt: TGTGCCAGCAGCTTGTTACGGGATACGCAGTATTTT
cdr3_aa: CASSLLRDTQYF

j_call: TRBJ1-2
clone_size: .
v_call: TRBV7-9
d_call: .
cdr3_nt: TGTGCCAGCACCAATTCGCAGGGGCATGGCTACACCTTC
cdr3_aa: CASTNSQGHGYTF

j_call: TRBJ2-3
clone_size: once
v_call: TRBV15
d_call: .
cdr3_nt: TGTGCCACCAGCAGAGGGACAGAGGGCACAGATACGCAGTATTTT
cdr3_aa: CATSRGTEGTDTQYF

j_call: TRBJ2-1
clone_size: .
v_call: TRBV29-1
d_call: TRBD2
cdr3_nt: TGCAGCGTTTATCTAGCGGGGGGGCCGGGTGAGCAGTTCTTC
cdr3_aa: CSVYLAGGPGEQFF

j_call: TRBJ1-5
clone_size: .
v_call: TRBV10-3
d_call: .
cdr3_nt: TGTGCCATCAGTGAGTCCTTCACGGGCAATCAGCCCCAGCATTTT
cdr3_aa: CAISESFTGNQPQHF

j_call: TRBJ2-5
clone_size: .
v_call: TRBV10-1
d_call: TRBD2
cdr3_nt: TGCGCCAGCAGTGAGTCGTCGGGGGGTTTCCCAGTTTCCCAGTACTTC
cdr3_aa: CASSESSGGFPVSQYF

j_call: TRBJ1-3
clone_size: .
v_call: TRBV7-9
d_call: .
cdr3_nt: TGTGCCAGCAGCATAGACAGGTCTAACTCTGGAAACACCATATATTTT
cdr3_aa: CASSIDRSNSGNTIYF

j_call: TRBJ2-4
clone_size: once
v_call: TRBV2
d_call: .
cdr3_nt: TGTGCCAGCAGTGAATTGAAACTAGGGAACATTCAGTACTTC
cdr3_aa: CASSELKLGNIQYF

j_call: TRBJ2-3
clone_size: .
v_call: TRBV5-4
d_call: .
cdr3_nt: TGTGCCAGCAGCCCGAGTCAGCGGGGCACAGATACGCAGTATTTT
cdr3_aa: CASSPSQRGTDTQYF

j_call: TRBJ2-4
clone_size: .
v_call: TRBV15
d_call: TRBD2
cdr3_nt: TGTGCCACCAGCAGAGCACTAGCGCTGGTAAACATTCAGTACTTC
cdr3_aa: CATSRALALVNIQYF

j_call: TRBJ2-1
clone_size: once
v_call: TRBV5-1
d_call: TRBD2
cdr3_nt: TGCGCCAGCAGCTTGTCTCGGACTAGCGGGATCAATGAGCAGTTCTTC
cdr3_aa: CASSLSRTSGINEQFF

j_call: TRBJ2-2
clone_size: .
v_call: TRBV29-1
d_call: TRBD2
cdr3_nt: TGCAGCGCCCGCCGGGGGGGGGCCGGGGAGCTGTTTTTT
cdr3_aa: CSARRGGAGELFF

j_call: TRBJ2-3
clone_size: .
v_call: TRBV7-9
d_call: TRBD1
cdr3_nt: TGTGCCAGCAGCTTAGGACAGGGGACAGATACGCAGTATTTT
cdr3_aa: CASSLGQGTDTQYF

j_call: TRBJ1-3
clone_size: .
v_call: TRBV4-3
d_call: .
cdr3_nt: TGCGCCAGCAGCCAAGATTTCCCGGGTGGAGGCACCATATATTTT
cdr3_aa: CASSQDFPGGGTIYF

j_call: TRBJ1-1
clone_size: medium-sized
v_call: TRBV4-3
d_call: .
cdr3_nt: TGCGCCAGCAGCCAAGTGGACAGTTTCACTGAAGCTTTCTTT
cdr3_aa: CASSQVDSFTEAFF

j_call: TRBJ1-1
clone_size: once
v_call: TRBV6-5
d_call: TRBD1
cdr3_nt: TGTGCCAGCAGCCGCAGGGGGACTGAAGCTTTCTTT
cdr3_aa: CASSRRGTEAFF

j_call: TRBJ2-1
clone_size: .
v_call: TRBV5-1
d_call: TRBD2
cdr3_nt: TGCGCCAGCAGCTTGGTAACTAGCGGGGGATACAATGAGCAGTTCTTC
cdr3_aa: CASSLVTSGGYNEQFF

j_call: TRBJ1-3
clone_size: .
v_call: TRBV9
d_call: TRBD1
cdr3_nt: TGTGCCAGCAGCGGAAGACAGGGATCGGATGGAAACACCATATATTTT
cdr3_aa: CASSGRQGSDGNTIYF

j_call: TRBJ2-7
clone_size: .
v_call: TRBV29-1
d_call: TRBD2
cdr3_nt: TGCAGCGTTGATGGTCTAGCGGGAACCTACGAGCAGTACTTC
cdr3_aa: CSVDGLAGTYEQYF

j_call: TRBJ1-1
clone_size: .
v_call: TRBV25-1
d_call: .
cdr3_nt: TGTGCCAGCAGTGATAACTATGAAGCTTTCTTT
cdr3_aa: CASSDNYEAFF

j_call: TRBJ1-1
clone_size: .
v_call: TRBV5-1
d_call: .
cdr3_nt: TGCGCCAGCAGCTTGGGGCAGATGACTGAAGCTTTCTTT
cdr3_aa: CASSLGQMTEAFF

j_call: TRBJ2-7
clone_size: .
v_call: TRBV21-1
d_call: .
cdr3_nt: TGTGCCAGCAGCAAGTCGGCGCGGCTCCCGGGTAGGGGGCAGTACTTC
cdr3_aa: CASSKSARLPGRGQYF

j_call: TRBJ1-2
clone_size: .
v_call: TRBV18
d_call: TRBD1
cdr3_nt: TGTGCCAGCTCACCACCCGACAGGGTGGGCTATGGCTACACCTTC
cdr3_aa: CASSPPDRVGYGYTF

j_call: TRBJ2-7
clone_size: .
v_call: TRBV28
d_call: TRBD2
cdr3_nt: TGTGCCAGCAGTTTATTAGCGGGAGGGTCTTTGAACGAGCAGTACTTC
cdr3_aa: CASSLLAGGSLNEQYF

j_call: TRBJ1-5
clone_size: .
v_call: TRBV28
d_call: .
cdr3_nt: TGTGCCAGCAGTTCAGGGATTCAGCCCCAGCATTTT
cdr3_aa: CASSSGIQPQHF

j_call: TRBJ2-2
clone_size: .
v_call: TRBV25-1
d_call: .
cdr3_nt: TGTGCCAGCAGCTTGACCGGGGAGCTGTTTTTT
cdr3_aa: CASSLTGELFF

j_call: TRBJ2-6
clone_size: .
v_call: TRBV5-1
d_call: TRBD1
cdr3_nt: TGCGCCAGCAGCTTTACAGGGGGCCCTGGGGCCAACGTCCTGACTTTC
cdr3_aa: CASSFTGGPGANVLTF

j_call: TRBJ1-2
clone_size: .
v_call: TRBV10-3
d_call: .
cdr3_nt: TGTGCCATCAGCGTCGGGGGGGAGGGTGGCTACACCTTC
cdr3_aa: CAISVGGEGGYTF

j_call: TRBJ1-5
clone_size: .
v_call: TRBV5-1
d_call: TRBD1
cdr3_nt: TGCGCCAGCAGCTTGGACAGGGGGGACAATCAGCCCCAGCATTTT
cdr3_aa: CASSLDRGDNQPQHF